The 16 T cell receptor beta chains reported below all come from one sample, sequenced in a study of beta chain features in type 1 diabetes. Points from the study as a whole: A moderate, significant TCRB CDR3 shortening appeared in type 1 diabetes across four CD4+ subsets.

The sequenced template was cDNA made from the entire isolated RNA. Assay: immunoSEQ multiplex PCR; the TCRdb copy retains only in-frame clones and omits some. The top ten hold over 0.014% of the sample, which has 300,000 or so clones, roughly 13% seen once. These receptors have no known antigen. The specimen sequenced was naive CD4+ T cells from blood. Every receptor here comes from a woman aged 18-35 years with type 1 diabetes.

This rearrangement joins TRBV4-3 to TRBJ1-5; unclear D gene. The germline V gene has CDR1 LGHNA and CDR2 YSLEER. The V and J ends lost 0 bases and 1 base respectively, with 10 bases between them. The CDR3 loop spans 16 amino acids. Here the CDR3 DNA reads TGCGCCAGCAGCCAAGAACTCTGGAGAAGCAATCAGCCCCAGCATTTT. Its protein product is CASSQELWRSNQPQHF.

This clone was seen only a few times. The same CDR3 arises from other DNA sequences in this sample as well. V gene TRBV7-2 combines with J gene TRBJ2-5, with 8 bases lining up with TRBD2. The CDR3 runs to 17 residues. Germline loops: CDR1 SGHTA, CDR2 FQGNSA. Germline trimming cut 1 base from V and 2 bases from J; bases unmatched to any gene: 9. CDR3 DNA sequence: TGTGCCAGCAGCTTAGGCCCCCGGGCGGGGGGACAAGAGACCCAGTACTTC. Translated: CASSLGPRAGGQETQYF.

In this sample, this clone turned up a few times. CDR3 amino acids: CASSLLGTYGYTF. CDR3 DNA sequence: TGTGCCAGCAGCTTGTTGGGGACTTATGGCTACACCTTC. The rearrangement uses TRBV7-2 and TRBJ1-2, with D perhaps matching TRBD1 (5 bases). V was cut by 3 bases and J by 5 bases, with 10 bases left in between. Germline CDR1 is SGHTA and CDR2 is FQGNSA. This CDR3 is 13 amino acids long.

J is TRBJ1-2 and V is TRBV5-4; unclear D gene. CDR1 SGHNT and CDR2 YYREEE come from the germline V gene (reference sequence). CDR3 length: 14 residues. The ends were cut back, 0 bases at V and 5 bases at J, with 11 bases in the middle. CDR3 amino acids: CASSLERRKYGYTF. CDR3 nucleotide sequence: TGTGCCAGCAGCTTGGAGCGACGGAAGTATGGCTACACCTTC. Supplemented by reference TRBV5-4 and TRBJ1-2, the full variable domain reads ETGVTQSPTHLIKTRGQQVTLRCSSQSGHNTVSWYQQALGQGPQFIFQYYREEENGRGNFPPRFSGLQFPNYSSELNVNALELDDSALYLCASSLERRKYGYTFGSGTRLTVV.

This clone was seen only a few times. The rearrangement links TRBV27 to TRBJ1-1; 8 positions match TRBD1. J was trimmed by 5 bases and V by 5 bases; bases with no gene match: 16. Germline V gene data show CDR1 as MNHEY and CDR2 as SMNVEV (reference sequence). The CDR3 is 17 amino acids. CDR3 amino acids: CASSLRFHRGGRTEAFF. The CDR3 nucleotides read TGTGCCAGCAGTCTCCGATTTCACAGGGGGGGAAGGACTGAAGCTTTCTTT.

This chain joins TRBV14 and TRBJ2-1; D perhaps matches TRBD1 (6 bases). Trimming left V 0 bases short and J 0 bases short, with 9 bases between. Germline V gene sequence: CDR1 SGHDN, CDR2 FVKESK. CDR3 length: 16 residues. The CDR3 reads CASSQELGGSYNEQFF. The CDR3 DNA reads TGTGCCAGCAGCCAAGAACTAGGGGGCTCCTACAATGAGCAGTTCTTC.

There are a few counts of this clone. The CDR3 reads CASSIRGLGNEQFF. The CDR3 nucleotides are TGTGCCAGTAGTATCAGGGGGTTGGGCAATGAGCAGTTCTTC. The rearrangement joins TRBV19 to TRBJ2-1; 7 bases map to TRBD1. The CDR3 totals 14 residues. Germline V gene data show CDR1 as LNHDA and CDR2 as SQIVND (reference sequence). J was trimmed by 6 bases and V by 3 bases; bases with no gene match: 5.

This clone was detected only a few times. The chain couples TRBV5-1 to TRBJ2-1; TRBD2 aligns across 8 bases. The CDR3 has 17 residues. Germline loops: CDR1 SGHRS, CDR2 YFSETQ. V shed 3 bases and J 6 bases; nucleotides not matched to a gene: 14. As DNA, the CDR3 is TGCGCCAGCAGCTCGGTAAAGGGGACTAGGGGTTTCAATGAGCAGTTCTTC. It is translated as CASSSVKGTRGFNEQFF. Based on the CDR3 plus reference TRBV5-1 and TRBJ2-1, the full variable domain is KAGVTQTPRYLIKTRGQQVTLSCSPISGHRSVSWYQQTPGQGLQFLFEYFSETQRNKGNFPGRFSGRQFSNSRSEMNVSTLELGDSALYLCASSSVKGTRGFNEQFFGPGTRLTVL.

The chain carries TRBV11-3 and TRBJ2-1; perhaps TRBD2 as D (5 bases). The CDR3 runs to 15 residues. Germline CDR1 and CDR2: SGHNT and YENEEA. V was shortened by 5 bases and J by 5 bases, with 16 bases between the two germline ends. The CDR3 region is CASSPSETKNNEQFF. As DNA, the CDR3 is TGTGCCAGCAGCCCATCCGAGACTAAGAACAATGAGCAGTTCTTC.

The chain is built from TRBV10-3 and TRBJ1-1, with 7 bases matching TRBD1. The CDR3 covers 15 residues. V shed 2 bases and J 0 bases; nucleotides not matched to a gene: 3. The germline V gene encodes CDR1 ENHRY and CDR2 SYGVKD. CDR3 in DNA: TGTGCCATCAGTGAGAAAGGGGGCATGAACACTGAAGCTTTCTTT. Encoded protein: CAISEKGGMNTEAFF.

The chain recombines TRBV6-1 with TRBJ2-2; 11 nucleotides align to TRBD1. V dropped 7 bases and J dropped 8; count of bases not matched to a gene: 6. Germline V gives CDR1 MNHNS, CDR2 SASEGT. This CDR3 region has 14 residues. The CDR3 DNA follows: TGTGCCAGCACTCGGACAGGGGGCGGAGGGGAGCTGTTTTTT. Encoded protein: CASTRTGGGGELFF.

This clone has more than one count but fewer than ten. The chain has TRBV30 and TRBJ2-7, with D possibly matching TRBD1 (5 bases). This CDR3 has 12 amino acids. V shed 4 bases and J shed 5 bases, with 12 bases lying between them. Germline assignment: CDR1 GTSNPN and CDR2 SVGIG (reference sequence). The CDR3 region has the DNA TGTGCCTGGAAAGGGGCCAGGAACGAGCAGTACTTC. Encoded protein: CAWKGARNEQYF.

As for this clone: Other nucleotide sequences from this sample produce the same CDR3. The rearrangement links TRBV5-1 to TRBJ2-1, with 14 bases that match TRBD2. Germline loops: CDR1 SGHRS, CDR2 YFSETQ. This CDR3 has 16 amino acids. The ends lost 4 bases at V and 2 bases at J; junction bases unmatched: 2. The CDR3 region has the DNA TGCGCCAGCAGCCTGGGACTAGCGGGGGCCTACAATGAGCAGTTCTTC. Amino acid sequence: CASSLGLAGAYNEQFF.

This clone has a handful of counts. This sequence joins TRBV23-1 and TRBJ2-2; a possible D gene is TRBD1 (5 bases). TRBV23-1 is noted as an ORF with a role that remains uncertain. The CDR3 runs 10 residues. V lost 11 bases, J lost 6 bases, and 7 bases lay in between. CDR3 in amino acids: CAEGAGELFF. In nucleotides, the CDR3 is TGCGCCGAAGGGGCCGGGGAGCTGTTTTTT.

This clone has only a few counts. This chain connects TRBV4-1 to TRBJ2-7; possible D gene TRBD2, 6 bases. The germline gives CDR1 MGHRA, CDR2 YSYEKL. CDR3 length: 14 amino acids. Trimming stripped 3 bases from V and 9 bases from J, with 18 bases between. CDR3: CASSHVGRELGQYF. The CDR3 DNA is TGCGCCAGCAGCCACGTTGGACGGGAGTTAGGGCAGTACTTC.

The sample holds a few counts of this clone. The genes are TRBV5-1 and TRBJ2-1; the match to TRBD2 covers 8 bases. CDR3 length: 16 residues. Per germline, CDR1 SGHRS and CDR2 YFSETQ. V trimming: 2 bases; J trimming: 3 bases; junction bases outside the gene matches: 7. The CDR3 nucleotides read TGCGCCAGCAGCTTTTTAGCGGGATCGAACTACAATGAGCAGTTCTTC. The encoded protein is CASSFLAGSNYNEQFF.